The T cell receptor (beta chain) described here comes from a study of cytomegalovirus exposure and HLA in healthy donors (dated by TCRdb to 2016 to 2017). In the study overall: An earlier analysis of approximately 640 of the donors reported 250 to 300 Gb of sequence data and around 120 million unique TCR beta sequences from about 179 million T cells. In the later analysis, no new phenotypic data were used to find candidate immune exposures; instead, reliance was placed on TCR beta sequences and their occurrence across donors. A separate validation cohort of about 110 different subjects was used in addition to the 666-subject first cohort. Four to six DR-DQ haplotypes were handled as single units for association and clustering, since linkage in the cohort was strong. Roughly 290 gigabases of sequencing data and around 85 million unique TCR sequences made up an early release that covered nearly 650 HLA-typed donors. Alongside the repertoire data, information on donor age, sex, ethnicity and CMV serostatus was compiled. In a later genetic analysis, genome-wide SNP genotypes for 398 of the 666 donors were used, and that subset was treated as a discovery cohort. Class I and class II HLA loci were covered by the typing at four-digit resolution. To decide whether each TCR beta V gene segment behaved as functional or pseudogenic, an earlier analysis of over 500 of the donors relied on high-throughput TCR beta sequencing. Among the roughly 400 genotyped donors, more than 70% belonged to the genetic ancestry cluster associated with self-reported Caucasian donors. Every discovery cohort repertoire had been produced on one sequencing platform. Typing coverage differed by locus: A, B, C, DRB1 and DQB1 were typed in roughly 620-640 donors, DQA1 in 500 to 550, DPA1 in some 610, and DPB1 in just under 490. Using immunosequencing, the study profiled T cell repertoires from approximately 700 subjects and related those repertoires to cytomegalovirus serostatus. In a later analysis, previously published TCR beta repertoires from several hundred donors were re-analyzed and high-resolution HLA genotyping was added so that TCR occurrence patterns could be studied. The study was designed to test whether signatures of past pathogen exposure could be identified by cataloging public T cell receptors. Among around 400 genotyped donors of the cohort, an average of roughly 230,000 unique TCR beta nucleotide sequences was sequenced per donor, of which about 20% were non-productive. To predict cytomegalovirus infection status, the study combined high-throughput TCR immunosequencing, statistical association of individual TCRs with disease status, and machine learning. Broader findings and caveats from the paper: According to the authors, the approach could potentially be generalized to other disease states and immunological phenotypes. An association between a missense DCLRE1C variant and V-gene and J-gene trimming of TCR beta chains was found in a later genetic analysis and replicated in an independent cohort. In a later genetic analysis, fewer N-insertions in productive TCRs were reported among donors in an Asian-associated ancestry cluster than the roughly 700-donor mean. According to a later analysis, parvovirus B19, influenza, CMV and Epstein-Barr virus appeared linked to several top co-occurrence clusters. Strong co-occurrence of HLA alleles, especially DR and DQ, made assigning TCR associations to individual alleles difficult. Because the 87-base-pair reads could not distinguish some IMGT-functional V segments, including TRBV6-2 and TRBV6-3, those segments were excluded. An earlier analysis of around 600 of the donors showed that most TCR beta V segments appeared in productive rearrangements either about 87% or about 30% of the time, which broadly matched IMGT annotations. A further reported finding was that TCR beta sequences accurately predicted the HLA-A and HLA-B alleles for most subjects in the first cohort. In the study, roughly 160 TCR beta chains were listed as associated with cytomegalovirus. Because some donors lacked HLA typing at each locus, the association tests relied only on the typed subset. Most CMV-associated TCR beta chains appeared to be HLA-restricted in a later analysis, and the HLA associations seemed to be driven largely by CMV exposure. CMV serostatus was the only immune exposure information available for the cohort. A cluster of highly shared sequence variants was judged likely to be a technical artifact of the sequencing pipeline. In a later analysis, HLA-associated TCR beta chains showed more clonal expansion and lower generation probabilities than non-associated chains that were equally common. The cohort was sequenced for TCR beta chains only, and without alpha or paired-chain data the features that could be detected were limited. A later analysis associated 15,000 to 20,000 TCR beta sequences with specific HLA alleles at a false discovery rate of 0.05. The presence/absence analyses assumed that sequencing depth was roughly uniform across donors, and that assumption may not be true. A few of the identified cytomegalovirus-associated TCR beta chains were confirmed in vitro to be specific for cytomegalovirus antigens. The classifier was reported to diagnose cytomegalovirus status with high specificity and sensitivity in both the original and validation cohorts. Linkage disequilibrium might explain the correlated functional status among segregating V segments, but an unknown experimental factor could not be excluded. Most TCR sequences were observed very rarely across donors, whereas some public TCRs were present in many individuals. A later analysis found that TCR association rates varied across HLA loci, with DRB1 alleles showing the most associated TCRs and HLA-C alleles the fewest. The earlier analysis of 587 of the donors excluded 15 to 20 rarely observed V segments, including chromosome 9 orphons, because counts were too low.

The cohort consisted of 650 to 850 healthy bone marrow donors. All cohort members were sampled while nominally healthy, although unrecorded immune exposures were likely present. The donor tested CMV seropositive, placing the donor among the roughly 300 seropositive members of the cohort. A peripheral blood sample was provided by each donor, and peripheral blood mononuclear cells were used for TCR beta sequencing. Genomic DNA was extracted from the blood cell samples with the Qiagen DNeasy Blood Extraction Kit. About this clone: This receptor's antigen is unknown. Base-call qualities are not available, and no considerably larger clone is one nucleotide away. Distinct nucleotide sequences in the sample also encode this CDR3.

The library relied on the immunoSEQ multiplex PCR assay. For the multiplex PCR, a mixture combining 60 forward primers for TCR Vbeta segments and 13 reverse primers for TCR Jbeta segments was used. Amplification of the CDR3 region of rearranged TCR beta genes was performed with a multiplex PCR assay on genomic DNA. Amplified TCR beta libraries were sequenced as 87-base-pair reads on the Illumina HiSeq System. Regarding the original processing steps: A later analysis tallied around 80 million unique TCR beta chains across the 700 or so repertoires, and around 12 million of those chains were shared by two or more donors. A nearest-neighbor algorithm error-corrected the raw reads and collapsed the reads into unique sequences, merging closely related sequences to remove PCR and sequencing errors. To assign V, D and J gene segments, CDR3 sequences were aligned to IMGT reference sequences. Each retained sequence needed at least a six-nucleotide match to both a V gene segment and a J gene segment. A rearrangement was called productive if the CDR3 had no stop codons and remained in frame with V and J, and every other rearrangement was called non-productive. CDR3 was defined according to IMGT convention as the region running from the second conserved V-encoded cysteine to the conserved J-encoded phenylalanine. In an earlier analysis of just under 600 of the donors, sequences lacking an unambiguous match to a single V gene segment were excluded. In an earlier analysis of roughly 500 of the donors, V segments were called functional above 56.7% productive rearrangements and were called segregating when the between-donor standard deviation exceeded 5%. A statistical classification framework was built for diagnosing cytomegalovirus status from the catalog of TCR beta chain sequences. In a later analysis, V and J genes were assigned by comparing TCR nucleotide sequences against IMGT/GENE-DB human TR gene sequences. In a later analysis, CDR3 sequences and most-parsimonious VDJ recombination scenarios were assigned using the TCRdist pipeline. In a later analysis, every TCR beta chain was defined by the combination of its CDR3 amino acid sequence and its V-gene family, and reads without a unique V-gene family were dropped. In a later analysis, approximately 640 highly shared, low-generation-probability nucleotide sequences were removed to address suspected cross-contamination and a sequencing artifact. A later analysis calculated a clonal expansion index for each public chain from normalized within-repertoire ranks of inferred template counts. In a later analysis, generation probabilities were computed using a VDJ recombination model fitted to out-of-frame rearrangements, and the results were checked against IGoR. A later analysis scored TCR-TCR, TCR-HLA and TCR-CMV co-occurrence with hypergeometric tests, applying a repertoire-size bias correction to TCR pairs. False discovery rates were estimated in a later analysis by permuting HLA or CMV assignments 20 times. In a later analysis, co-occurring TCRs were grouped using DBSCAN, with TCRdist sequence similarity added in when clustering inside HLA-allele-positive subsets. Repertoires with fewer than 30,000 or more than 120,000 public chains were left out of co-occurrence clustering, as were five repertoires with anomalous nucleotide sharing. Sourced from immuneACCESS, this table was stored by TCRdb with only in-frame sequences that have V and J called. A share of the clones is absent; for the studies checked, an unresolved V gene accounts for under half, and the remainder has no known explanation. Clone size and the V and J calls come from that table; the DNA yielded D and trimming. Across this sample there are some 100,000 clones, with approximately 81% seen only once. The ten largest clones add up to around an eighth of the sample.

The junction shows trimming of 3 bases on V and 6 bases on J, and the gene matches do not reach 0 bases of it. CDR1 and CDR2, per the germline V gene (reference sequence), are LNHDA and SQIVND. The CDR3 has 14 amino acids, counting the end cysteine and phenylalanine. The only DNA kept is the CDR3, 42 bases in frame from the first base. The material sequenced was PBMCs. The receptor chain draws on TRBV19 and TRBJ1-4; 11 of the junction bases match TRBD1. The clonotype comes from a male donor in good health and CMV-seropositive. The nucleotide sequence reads TGTGCCAGTAGTATGGGACAGGGGGATGAAAAACTGTTTTTT. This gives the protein CASSMGQGDEKLFF. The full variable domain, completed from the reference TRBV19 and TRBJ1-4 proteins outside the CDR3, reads DGGITQSPKYLFRKEGQNVTLSCEQNLNHDAMYWYRQDPGQGLRLIYYSQIVNDFQKGDIAEGYSVSREKKESFPLTVTSAQKNPTAFYLCASSMGQGDEKLFFGSGTQLSVL.